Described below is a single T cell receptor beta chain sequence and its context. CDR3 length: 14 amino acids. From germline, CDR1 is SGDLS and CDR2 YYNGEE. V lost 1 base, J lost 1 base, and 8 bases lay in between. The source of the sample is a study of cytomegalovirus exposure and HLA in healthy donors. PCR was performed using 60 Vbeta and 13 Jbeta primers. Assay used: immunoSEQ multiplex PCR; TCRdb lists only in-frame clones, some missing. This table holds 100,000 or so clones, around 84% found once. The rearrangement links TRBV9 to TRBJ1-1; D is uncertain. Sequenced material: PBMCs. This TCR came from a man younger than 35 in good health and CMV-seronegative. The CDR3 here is CASSVTDRNTEAFF. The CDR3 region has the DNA TGTGCCAGCAGCGTAACTGATCGGAACACTGAAGCTTTCTTT.